Here is one T cell receptor (beta chain) with its context. The table lists this clonotype with many counts. This clone's antigen is unknown. Per-base quality was not reported, and no clone a single base away is much larger than it. The library was produced with 5' RACE. TCRdb shows the sequencer as NextSeq 500. To allow correction of PCR and sequencing errors, the TCR library protocol tagged every TCR cDNA molecule with a unique molecular identifier. On the study's bioinformatics: TCR identification, UMI-based error correction and CDR3 extraction were all carried out with Decombinator tools. TCRs above a frequency of 2 per 1,000, corresponding to the top 1% of the tumor frequency distribution, were defined as expanded. Rényi diversity was computed with the R vegan package after subsampling each repertoire 100 times to 5,000 TCRs. CDR3 similarity networks were constructed using string-kernel similarity of amino acid triplets, with links drawn between CDR3s whose pairwise similarity was above 0.82. TCRdb passed the public sequencing reads through fastp at Q25 and MiXCR, retaining productive beta sequences. Rows are combined by CDR3 protein, so each entry shows the most common genes and DNA. Clone size and V and J calls follow TCRdb, not the original study. A total of 48,000 or so distinct CDR3 sequences appear in this sample, roughly 5% of them only once. Together, the top ten hold around 10% of the sample.

This record comes from a study of spatial heterogeneity in lung cancer (dated by TCRdb to about 2019). Background on the whole study: More beta-chain than alpha-chain transcripts were consistently detected, likely reflecting higher beta-chain transcript abundance. In the raw uncorrected reads, each unique combination of TCR and UMI appeared more than ten times on average. At surgery, both alpha and beta chains were TCR-sequenced in about 200 tumor regions, 63 to 65 matched nontumor lung samples and a few dozen PBMC samples. In non-small cell lung cancer, the study quantitatively compared TCR alpha and beta repertoires across several tumor regions, matched nontumor lung, and blood. Nonsynonymous mutation counts, determined by whole-exome sequencing of tumor tissue, were related to TCR repertoire features.

Read against the paper, the sample's time point label means: sample taken at primary tumor resection. The donors were more than 65 patients from the lung TRACERx cohort who had early-stage, untreated non-small cell lung cancer. TCR sequencing used whole RNA extracted from tumor and nontumor lung tissue, or from cryopreserved PBMC samples, without cell sorting. Only patients with enough RNA available from two or more tumor regions were chosen for TCR sequencing. Here is what the overall study found, with its caveats: Confirming at a functional level the hypothesis that regional TCRs recognize regional mutations was considered to require additional single-cell paired TCR alpha and beta sequencing. Ubiquitous expanded tumor TCRs were detected in blood more often at tumor resection than at routine follow-up.

From V the trimming removes 5 bases and from J it removes 3 bases, while the gene matches leave 6 bases of the junction unaccounted for. Reading from cysteine to phenylalanine, the CDR3 counts 16 amino acids. Just CDR3 DNA is preserved here, 48 bases in frame from base 1. CDR1 and CDR2 are read off the germline V gene (reference sequence) as SEHNR and FQNEAQ. The chain links TRBV7-9 with TRBJ2-3; TRBD2 aligns with 12 central bases. The sample here was PBMCs, taken at surgery. The TCR comes from a male donor with early-stage non-small cell lung cancer. CDR3 sequence: CASSQGLAGLTDTQYF. Here is the DNA: TGTGCCAGCAGCCAAGGACTAGCGGGACTAACAGATACGCAGTATTTT.